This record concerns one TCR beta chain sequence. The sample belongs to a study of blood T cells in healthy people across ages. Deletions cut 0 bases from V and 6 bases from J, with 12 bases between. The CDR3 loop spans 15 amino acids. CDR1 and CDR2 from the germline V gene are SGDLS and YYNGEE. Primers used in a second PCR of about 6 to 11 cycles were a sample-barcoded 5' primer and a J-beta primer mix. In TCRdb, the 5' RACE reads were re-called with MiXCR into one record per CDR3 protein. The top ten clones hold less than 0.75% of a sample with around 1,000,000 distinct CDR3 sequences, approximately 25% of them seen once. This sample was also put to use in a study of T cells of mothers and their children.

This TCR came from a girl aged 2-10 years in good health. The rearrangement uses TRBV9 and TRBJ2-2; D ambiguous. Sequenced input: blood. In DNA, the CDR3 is TGTGCCAGCAGCGTAGGACAAATCCTCCCCGGGGAGCTGTTTTTT. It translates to CASSVGQILPGELFF. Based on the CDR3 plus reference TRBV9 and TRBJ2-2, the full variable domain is DSGVTQTPKHLITATGQRVTLRCSPRSGDLSVYWYQQSLDQGLQFLIQYYNGEERAKGNILERFSAQQFPDLHSELNLSSLELGDSALYFCASSVGQILPGELFFGEGSRLTVL.